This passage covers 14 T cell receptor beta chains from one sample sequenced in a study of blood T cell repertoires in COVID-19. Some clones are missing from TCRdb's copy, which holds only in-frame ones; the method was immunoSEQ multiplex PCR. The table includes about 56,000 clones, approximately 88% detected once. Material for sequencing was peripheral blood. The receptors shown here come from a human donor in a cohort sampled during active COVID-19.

CDR3 sequence: CASSPVRRINYGYTF. The DNA for the CDR3 is TGTGCCAGCAGCCCCGTTAGGCGGATTAACTATGGCTACACCTTC. The chain combines TRBV3-1 (or the pseudogene TRBV3-2) with TRBJ1-2; no firm D call. This CDR3 has 15 amino acids. V lost 4 bases and J 1 base, leaving 13 bases between the germline ends. CDR1 is LGHDT, CDR2 YNNKEL, per germline (reference sequence).

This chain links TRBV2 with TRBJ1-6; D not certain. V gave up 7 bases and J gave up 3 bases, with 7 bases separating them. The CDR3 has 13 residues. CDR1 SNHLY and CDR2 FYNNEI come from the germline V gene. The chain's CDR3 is CASIALYNSPLHF. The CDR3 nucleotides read TGTGCCAGCATAGCGCTCTATAATTCACCCCTCCACTTT.

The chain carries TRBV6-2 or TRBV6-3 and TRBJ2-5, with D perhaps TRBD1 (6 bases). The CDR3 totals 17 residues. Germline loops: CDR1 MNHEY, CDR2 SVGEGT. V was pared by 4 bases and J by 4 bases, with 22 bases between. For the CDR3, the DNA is TGTGCCAGCAGTTCCCGCACTCAGCAGGGGCCCGGAGAGACCCAGTACTTC. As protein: CASSSRTQQGPGETQYF.

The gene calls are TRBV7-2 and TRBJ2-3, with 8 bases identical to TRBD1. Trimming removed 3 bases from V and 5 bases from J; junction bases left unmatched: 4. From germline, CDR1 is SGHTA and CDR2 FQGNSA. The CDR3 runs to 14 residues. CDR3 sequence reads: CASSFQGAGDTQYF. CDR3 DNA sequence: TGTGCCAGCAGCTTTCAGGGGGCGGGAGATACGCAGTATTTT. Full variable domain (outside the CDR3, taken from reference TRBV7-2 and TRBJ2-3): GAGVSQSPSNKVTEKGKDVELRCDPISGHTALYWYRQSLGQGLEFLIYFQGNSAPDKSGLPSDRFSAERTGGSVSTLTIQRTQQEDSAVYLCASSFQGAGDTQYFGPGTRLTVL.

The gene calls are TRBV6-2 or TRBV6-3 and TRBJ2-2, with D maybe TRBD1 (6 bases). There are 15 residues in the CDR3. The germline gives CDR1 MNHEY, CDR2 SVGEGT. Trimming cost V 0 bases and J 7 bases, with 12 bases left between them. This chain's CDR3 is CASSYSNLGGGELFF. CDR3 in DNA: TGTGCCAGCAGTTACTCAAATCTAGGGGGCGGGGAGCTGTTTTTT.

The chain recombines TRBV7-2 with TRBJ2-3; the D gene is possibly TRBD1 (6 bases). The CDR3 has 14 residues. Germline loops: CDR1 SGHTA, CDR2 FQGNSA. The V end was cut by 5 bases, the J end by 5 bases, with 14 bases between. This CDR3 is CASSATHRVDTQYF. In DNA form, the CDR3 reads TGTGCCAGCAGCGCTACACACAGGGTAGATACGCAGTATTTT.

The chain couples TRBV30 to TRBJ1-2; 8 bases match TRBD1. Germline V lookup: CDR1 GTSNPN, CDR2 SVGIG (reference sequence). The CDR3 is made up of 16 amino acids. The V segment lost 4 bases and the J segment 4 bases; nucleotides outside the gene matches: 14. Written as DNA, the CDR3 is TGTGCCTGGACATGGTTAGACAGGGGAGGAGGCTATGGCTACACCTTC. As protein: CAWTWLDRGGGYGYTF. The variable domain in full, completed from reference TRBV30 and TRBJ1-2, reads SQTIHQWPATLVQPVGSPLSLECTVEGTSNPNLYWYRQAAGRGLQLLFYSVGIGQISSEVPQNLSASRPQDRQFILSSKKLLLSDSGFYLCAWTWLDRGGGYGYTFGSGTRLTVV.

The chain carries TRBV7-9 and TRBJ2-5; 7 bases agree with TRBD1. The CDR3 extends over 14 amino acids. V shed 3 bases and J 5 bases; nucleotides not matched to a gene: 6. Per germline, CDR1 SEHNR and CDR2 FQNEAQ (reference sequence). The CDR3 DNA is TGTGCCAGCAGCTTGGACAGGCTGTTGGAGACCCAGTACTTC. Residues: CASSLDRLLETQYF.

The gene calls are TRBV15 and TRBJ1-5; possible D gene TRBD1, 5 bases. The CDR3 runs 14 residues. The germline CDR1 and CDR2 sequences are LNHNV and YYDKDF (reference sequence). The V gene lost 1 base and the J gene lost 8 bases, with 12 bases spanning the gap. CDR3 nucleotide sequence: TGTGCCACCAGCAGAGCCGCTCGGGGGGAGCCCCAGCATTTT. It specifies CATSRAARGEPQHF.

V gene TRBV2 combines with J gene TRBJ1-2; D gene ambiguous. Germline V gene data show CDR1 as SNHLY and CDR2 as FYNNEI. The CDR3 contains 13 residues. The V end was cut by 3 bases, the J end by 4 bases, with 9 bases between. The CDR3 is CASSDGAAYGYTF. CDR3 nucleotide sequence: TGTGCCAGCAGTGATGGCGCGGCCTATGGCTACACCTTC.

This CDR3 is CASSPPGHQEKLFF. The CDR3 nucleotides are TGTGCCAGCAGTCCGCCGGGACACCAGGAAAAACTGTTTTTT. This chain uses TRBV6-2 or TRBV6-3 with TRBJ1-4; the D gene is possibly TRBD1 (6 bases). Germline V gene lookup returns CDR1 MNHEY and CDR2 SVGEGT. The CDR3 sequence is 14 residues long. Trimming removed 5 bases at V and 8 bases at J, with 15 bases between.

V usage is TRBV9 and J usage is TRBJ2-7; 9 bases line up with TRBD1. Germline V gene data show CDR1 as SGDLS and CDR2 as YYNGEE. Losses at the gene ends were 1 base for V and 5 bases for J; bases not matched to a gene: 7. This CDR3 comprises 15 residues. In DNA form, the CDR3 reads TGTGCCAGCAGCGTAAGCGGGACAGGGAGGAACGAGCAGTACTTC. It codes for CASSVSGTGRNEQYF.

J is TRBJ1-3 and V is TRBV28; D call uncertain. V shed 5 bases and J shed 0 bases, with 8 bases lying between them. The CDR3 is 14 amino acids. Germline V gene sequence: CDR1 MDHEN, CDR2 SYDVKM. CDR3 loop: CASSLMSSGNTIYF. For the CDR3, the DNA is TGTGCCAGCAGTCTAATGAGCTCTGGAAACACCATATATTTT.

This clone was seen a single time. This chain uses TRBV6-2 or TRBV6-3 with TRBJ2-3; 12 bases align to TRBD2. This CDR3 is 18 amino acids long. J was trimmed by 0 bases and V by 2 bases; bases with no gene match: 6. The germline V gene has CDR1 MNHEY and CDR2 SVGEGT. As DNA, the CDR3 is TGTGCCAGCAGTTACACTAGCGGGGGGCGTAGAAGCACAGATACGCAGTATTTT. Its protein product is CASSYTSGGRRSTDTQYF.